This T cell receptor beta chain was documented in a study of PD-1 blockade in classical Hodgkin lymphoma. Study in general: The patients were dosed with nivolumab 3 mg/kg, infused intravenously every 2 weeks. Whole-study results and caveats: Those achieving complete response showed baseline diversity like newly diagnosed patients.

The CDR3 contains 13 residues. The V gene's germline CDR1 is MNHEY and CDR2 SMNVEV (reference sequence). The trim removed 3 bases at V and 3 bases at J, leaving 2 bases unmatched. Of note for this clone: What it recognizes is unknown.

Relapse after autologous stem cell transplantation occurred in every patient, and brentuximab vedotin exposure varied. Best responses were complete response, partial response or progressive disease. Measured with immunoSEQ multiplex PCR; TCRdb has only the in-frame clones, and not every one. Of tens of thousands of clones in the sample, 70% to 80% are singletons; the top ten hold less than 4%. The receptor's source is a human donor with classical Hodgkin lymphoma. The sequenced sample was peripheral blood mononuclear cells (PBMCs), obtained at baseline. The rearrangement joins TRBV27 to TRBJ2-7; 7 bases line up with TRBD1. CDR3 residues: CASSFGTDYEQYF. CDR3 DNA sequence: TGTGCCAGCAGTTTCGGGACAGACTACGAGCAGTACTTC.